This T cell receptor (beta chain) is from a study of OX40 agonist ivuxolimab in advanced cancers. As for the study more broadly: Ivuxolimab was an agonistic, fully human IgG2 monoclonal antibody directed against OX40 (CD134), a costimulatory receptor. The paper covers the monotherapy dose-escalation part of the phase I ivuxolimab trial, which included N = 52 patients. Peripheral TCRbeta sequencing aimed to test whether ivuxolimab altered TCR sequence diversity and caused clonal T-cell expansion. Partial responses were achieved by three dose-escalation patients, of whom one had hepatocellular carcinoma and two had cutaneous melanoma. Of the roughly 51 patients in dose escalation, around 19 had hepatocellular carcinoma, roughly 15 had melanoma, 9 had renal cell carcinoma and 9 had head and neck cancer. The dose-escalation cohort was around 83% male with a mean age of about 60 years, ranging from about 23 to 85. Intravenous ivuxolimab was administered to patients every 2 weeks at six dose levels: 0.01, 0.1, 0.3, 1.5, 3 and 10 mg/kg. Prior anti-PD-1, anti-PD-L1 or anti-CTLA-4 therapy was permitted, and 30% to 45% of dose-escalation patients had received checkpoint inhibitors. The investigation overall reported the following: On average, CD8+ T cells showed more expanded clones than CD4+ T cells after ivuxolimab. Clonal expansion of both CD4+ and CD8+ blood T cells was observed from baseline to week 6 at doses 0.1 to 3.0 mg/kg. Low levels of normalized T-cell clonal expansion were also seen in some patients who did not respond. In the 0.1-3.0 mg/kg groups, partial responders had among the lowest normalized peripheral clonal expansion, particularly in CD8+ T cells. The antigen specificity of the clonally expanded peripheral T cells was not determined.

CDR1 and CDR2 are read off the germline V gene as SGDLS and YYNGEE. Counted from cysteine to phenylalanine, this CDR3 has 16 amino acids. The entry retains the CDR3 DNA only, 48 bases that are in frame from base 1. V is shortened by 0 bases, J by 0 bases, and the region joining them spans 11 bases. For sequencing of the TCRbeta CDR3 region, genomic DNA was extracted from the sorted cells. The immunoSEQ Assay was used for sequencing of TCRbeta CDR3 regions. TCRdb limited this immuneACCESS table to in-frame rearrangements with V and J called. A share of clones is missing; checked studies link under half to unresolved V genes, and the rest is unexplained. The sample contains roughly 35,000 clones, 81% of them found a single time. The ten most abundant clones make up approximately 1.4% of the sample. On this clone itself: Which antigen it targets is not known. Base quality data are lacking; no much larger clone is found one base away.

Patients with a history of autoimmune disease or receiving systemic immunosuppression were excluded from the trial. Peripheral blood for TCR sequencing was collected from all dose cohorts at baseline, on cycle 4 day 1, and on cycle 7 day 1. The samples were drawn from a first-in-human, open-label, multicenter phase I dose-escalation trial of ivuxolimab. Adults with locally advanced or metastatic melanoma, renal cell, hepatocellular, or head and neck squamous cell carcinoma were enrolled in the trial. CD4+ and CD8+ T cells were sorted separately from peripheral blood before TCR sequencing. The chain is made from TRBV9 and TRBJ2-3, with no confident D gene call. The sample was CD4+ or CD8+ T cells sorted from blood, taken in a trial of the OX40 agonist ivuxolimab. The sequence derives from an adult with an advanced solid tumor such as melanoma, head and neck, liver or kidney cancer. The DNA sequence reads TGTGCCAGCAGCGTAGAATCCTGGGCTAGCACAGATACGCAGTATTTT. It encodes CASSVESWASTDTQYF.